This T cell receptor (beta chain) comes out of a study of pediatric ulcerative colitis. Study findings and constraints: Ulcerative colitis patients shared more blood-rectal clones than controls. Rectal pinch biopsies may include blood-derived T cells.

This was a survey-level run. Generated by immunoSEQ multiplex PCR, the TCRdb table keeps only in-frame clones and is missing some. The table records tens of thousands of clones, roughly four fifths of them present only once. About this clone itself: Its antigen is still unknown.

During colonoscopy, one to two rectal pinch biopsies were collected. The diagnostic colonoscopy in ulcerative colitis patients preceded any immunosuppressive treatment. This CDR3 comprises 16 residues. The J segment lost 5 bases and the V segment lost 4 bases, leaving 10 bases of the junction unmatched. The germline CDR1 and CDR2 sequences are SGHAT and FQNNGV. V and J are TRBV11-2 and TRBJ1-1; TRBD1 matches 10 bases. The TCR was taken from a boy younger than 18 with severe ulcerative colitis. The sequencing sample was made of gut tissue. The CDR3 nucleotides are TGTGCCAGCAGCTCGACAGGGGGCCTAATTATGACTGAAGCTTTCTTT. Its protein is CASSSTGGLIMTEAFF. Complete variable domain (other parts from reference TRBV11-2 and TRBJ1-1): EAGVAQSPRYKIIEKRQSVAFWCNPISGHATLYWYQQILGQGPKLLIQFQNNGVVDDSQLPKDRFSAERLKGVDSTLKIQPAKLEDSAVYLCASSSTGGLIMTEAFFGQGTRLTVV.